These T cell receptor beta chains were read from a single sample in a study of T cell responses to AZD1222 COVID-19 vaccine. Sequenced by immunoSEQ multiplex PCR; TCRdb stores in-frame clones only, minus some. The table has about 83,000 clones, over 75% seen once. The input for sequencing was peripheral blood, taken on day 0 of MenACWY control vaccination. The receptors come from an adult in good health. Both conserved end residues are part of each CDR3. A D gene is named only where the DNA matches it firmly. Only some rows state a clone size, as once, few, many or a class for expanded clones.

TRBJ1-2 TRBD1 TRBV4-3 NA CASSQTGTATGYGYTF TGCGCCAGCAGCCAAACCGGGACAGCGACGGGTTATGGCTACACCTTC
TRBJ1-5 NA TRBV27 NA CASRDGTMGSNQPQHF TGTGCCAGCAGGGACGGGACAATGGGGAGCAATCAGCCCCAGCATTTT
TRBJ2-7 NA TRBV19 NA CAVGRFSYEQYF TGTGCCGTTGGGAGGTTTTCCTACGAGCAGTACTTC
TRBJ1-1 NA TRBV7-9 few CASSLAEGITEAFF TGTGCCAGCAGCTTAGCTGAGGGGATCACTGAAGCTTTCTTT
TRBJ2-7 NA TRBV19 NA CASSIVGEGGEQYF TGTGCCAGTAGTATAGTGGGTGAAGGCGGCGAGCAGTACTTC
TRBJ2-7 NA TRBV3-1/TRBV3-2 NA CASSQDLIVYYEQYF TGTGCCAGCAGCCAAGATCTGATAGTTTACTACGAGCAGTACTTC
TRBJ1-4 TRBD1 TRBV30 NA CAWRNPDRGRANEKLFF TGTGCCTGGAGAAACCCGGACAGGGGGCGGGCTAATGAAAAACTGTTTTTT
TRBJ2-2 TRBD2 TRBV7-9 once CASRPGGGPGELFF TGTGCCAGCAGGCCCGGGGGGGGCCCCGGGGAGCTGTTTTTT
TRBJ2-7 TRBD2 TRBV3-1/TRBV3-2 NA CASSHRGTSGRPRVYEQYF TGTGCCAGCAGCCACCGAGGGACTAGCGGGAGGCCACGGGTCTACGAGCAGTACTTC
TRBJ2-3 TRBD1 TRBV10-2 NA CAASSAGGLTDTQYF TGCGCCGCGTCAAGCGCAGGGGGCCTAACGGATACGCAGTATTTT
TRBJ2-2 TRBD1 TRBV7-9 NA CASSLNLQDRVVLFF TGTGCCAGCAGCCTAAACCTACAGGACAGGGTAGTGCTGTTTTTT